This TCR beta chain was captured by sequencing in a study of metastatic and nonmetastatic thyroid tumors. The authors' processing: A papillary thyroid cancer distant-metastasis classifier was built from CDR3 differences across clinicopathological groups. TCRdb re-clonotyped the PCR reads via MiXCR. These V and J calls originate from TCRdb's pipeline instead of the authors' own analysis. The sample contains roughly 93,000 clones, about an eighth of which appear only once. No treatment of any kind had been given to any patient before thyroid surgery. To note about this clone: Its antigen is not identified. The same CDR3 arises from other DNA sequences in this sample as well.

The CDR3 sequence is 15 residues long. Germline V gives CDR1 LGHNA, CDR2 YSLEER. V gave up 4 bases and J gave up 2 bases, with 11 bases separating them. General study findings and limits: Significantly greater TCR beta diversity was reportedly found in malignant thyroid tumors than in benign nodules (in blood and tumor).

This TCR was sampled from a female donor with papillary thyroid cancer or a benign thyroid nodule (not recorded which). Some clones in this sample may be carry-over from other donors' samples. Sequenced: blood. V and J are TRBV4-3 and TRBJ2-2; D is possibly TRBD1 (6 bases). The CDR3 DNA reads as TGCGCCAGCAGCCCAGGGGTTGCTAACACCGGGGAGCTGTTTTTT. Amino acid sequence: CASSPGVANTGELFF.